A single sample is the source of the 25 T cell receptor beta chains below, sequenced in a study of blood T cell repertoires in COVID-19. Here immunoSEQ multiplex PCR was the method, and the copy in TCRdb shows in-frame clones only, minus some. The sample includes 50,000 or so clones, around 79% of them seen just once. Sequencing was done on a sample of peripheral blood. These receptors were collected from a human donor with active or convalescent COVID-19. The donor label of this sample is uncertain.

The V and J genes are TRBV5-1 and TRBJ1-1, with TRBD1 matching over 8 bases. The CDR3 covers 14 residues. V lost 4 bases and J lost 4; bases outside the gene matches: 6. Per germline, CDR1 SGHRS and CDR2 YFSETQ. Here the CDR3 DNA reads TGCGCCAGCAGCGATACAGGGGGAATCACTGAAGCTTTCTTT. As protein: CASSDTGGITEAFF. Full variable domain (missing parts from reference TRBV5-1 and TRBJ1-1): KAGVTQTPRYLIKTRGQQVTLSCSPISGHRSVSWYQQTPGQGLQFLFEYFSETQRNKGNFPGRFSGRQFSNSRSEMNVSTLELGDSALYLCASSDTGGITEAFFGQGTRLTVV.

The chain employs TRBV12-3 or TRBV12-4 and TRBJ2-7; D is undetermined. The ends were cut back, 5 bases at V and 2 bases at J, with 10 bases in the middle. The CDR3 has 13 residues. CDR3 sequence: CASSLQRTYEQYF. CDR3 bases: TGTGCCAGCAGTCTGCAGCGAACCTACGAGCAGTACTTC.

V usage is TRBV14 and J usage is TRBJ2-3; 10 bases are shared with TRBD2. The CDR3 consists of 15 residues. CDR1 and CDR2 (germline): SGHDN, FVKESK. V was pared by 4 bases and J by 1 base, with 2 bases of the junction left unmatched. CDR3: CASSLLAGRTDTQYF. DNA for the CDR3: TGTGCCAGCAGCCTACTAGCGGGGCGCACAGATACGCAGTATTTT.

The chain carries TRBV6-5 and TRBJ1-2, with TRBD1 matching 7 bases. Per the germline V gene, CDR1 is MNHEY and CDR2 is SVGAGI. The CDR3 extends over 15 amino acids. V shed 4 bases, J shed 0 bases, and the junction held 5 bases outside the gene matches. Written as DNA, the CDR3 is TGTGCCAGCAGTTTCGGACAGGAAACTAACTATGGCTACACCTTC. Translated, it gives CASSFGQETNYGYTF.

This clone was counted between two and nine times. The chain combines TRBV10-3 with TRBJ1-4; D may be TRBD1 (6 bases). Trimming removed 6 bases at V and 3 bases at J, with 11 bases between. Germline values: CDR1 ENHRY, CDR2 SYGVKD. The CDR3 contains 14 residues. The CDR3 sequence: CAIRTQGPNEKLFF. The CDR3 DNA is TGTGCCATCAGGACACAGGGTCCTAATGAAAAACTGTTTTTT.

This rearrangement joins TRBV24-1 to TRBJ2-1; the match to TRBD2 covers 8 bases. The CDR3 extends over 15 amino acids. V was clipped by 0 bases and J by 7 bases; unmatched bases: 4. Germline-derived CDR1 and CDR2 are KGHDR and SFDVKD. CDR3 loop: CATSDLQAGVNEQFF. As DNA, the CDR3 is TGTGCCACCAGTGATTTGCAAGCGGGGGTTAATGAGCAGTTCTTC.

The CDR3 DNA follows: TGCGCCAGCAGCTCTGAGGGTTCCTATAATTCACCCCTCCACTTT. Translation gives CASSSEGSYNSPLHF. The chain combines TRBV5-1 with TRBJ1-6; D is undetermined. CDR1 is SGHRS, CDR2 YFSETQ, per germline. Trimming cost V 3 bases and J 1 base, with 8 bases left between them. The CDR3 length is 15 residues. The full variable domain, with the rest looked up from reference TRBV5-1 and TRBJ1-6, is KAGVTQTPRYLIKTRGQQVTLSCSPISGHRSVSWYQQTPGQGLQFLFEYFSETQRNKGNFPGRFSGRQFSNSRSEMNVSTLELGDSALYLCASSSEGSYNSPLHFGNGTRLTVT.

The DNA of the CDR3 is TGTGCCAGTATTCCGGGAGGGTGGACCGGGGAGCTGTTTTTT. This translates into CASIPGGWTGELFF. The genes are TRBV19 and TRBJ2-2, with TRBD2 identical over 8 bases. The CDR3 length is 14 residues. V lost 7 bases to trimming and J lost 5 bases; unmatched junction nucleotides: 6. Germline lookup yields CDR1 LNHDA and CDR2 SQIVND (reference sequence).

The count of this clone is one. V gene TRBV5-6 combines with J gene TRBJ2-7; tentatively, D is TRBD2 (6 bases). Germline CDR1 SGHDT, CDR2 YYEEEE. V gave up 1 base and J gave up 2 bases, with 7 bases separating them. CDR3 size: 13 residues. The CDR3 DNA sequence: TGTGCCAGCAGCTTGCGGGGGACCTACGAGCAGTACTTC. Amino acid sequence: CASSLRGTYEQYF.

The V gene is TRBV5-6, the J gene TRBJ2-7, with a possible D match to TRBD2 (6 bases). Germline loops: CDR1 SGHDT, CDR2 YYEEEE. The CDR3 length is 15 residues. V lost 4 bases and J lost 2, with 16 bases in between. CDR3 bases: TGTGCCAGCAGCACCCGGGCGGGGAATACCTACGAGCAGTACTTC. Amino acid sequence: CASSTRAGNTYEQYF.

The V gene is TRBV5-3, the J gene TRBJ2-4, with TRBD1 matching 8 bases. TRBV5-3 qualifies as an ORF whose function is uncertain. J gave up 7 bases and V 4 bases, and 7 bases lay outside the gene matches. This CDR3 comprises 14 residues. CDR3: CARSPATGDNIQYF. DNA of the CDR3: TGTGCCAGAAGCCCCGCGACAGGGGACAACATTCAGTACTTC.

CDR3 nucleotides: TGTGCCAGCAGCTCAGGACAGGACACTGAAGCTTTCTTT. Its translation: CASSSGQDTEAFF. The chain employs TRBV7-3 and TRBJ1-1; 7 nucleotides agree with TRBD1. V was clipped by 4 bases and J by 3 bases; unmatched bases: 2. The CDR3 extends over 13 amino acids. Germline V gene sequence: CDR1 SGHTA, CDR2 FQGTGA.

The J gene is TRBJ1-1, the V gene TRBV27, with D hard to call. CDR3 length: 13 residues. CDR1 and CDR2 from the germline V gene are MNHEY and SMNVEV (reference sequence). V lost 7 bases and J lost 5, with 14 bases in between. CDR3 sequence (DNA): TGTGCCAGCACCCGCTTGGGAGGGACTGAAGCTTTCTTT. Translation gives CASTRLGGTEAFF.

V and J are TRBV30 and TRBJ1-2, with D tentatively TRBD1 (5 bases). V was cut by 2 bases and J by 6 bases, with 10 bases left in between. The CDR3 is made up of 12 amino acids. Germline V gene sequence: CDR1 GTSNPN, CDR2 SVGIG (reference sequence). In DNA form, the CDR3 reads TGTGCCTGGAGTTGGGGCAGGGATGGCTACACCTTC. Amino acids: CAWSWGRDGYTF. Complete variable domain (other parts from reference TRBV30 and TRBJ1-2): SQTIHQWPATLVQPVGSPLSLECTVEGTSNPNLYWYRQAAGRGLQLLFYSVGIGQISSEVPQNLSASRPQDRQFILSSKKLLLSDSGFYLCAWSWGRDGYTFGSGTRLTVV.

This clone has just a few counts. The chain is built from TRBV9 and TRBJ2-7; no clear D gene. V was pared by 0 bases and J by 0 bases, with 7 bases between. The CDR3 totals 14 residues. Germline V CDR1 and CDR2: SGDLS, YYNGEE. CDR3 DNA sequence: TGTGCCAGCAGCGTAGGGCCTGACTCCTACGAGCAGTACTTC. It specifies CASSVGPDSYEQYF.

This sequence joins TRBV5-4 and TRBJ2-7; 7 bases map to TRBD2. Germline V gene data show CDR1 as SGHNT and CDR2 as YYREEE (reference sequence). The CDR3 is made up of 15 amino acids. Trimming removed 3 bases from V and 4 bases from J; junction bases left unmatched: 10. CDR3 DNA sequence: TGTGCCAGCAGCTCCCAACGGGGGGAGGTTTACGAGCAGTACTTC. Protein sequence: CASSSQRGEVYEQYF.

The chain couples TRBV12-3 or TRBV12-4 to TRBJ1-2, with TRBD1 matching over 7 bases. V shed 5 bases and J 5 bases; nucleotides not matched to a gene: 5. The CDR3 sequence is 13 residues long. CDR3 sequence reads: CASSPGTVYGYTF. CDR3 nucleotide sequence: TGTGCCAGCAGTCCCGGGACAGTGTATGGCTACACCTTC.

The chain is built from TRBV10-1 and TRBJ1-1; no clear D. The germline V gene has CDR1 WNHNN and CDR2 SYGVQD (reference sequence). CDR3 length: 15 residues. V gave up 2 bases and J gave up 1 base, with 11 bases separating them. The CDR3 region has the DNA TGCGCCAGCAGTGAGGGCCATTCCGCGAACACTGAAGCTTTCTTT. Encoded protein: CASSEGHSANTEAFF.

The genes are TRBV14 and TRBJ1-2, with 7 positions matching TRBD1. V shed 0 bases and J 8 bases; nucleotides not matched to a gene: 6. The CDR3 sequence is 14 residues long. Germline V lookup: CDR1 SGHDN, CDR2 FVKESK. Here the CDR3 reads CASSQDGYRGGYTF. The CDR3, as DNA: TGTGCCAGCAGCCAAGACGGCTACAGGGGCGGCTACACCTTC.

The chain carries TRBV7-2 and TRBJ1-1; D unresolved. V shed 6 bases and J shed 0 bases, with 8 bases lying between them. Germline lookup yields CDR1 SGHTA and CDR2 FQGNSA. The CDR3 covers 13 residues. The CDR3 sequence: CASSRGLNTEAFF. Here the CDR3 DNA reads TGTGCCAGCAGTCGCGGATTGAACACTGAAGCTTTCTTT.

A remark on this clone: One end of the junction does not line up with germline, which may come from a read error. In DNA, the CDR3 is TGTGCTAGCAGCTTAGGAGGGTTATCCACTGGGGCCAACGTCCTGACTTTC. Protein: CASSLGGLSTGANVLTF. The chain uses TRBV7-7 and TRBJ2-6; maybe TRBD2 (6 bases). Germline V gene lookup returns CDR1 SSHAT and CDR2 FNYEAQ (reference sequence). The CDR3 is 17 residues long.

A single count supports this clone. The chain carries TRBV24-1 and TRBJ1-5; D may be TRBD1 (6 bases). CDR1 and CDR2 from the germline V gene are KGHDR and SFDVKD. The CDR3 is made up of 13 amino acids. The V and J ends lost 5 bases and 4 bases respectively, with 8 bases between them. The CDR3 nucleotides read TGTGCCACCAGTGTAACAGGGAATCAGCCCCAGCATTTT. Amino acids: CATSVTGNQPQHF.

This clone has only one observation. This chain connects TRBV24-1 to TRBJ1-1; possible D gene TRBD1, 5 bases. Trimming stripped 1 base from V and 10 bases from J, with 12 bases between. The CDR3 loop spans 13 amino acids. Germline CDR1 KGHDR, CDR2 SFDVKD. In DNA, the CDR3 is TGTGCCACCAGTGATTTTGGGCGGGGGAGAGCTTTCTTT. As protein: CATSDFGRGRAFF.

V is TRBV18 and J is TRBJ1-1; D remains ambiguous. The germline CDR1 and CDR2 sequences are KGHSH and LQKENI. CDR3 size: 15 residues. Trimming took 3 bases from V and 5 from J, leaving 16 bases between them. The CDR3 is CASSPRRVNWTEAFF. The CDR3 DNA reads TGTGCCAGCTCACCGAGGAGGGTGAATTGGACTGAAGCTTTCTTT.

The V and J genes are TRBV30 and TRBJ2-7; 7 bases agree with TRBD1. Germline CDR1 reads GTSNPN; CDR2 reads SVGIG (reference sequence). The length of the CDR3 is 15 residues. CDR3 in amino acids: CAHSTTRQGRYEQYF. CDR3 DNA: TGTGCTCACTCGACGACGAGACAGGGTAGATACGAGCAGTACTTC.